These 32 T cell receptor beta chains came from one sample sequenced in a study of blood T cell repertoires in COVID-19. Some clones are missing from TCRdb's copy, which holds only in-frame ones; the method was immunoSEQ multiplex PCR. The data contain under 450,000 clones, about 88% of them seen just once; the ten biggest clones take up about 7%. Sequenced sample: peripheral blood. The receptors originated from a woman aged 60 to 75 with COVID-19, enrolled during active disease.

The chain recombines TRBV5-6 with TRBJ2-7; D unclear. Germline assignment: CDR1 SGHDT and CDR2 YYEEEE. Trimming stripped 3 bases from V and 4 bases from J, with 5 bases between. The CDR3 totals 11 residues. The CDR3 region is CASSSRYEQYF. In DNA, the CDR3 is TGTGCCAGCAGCTCCCGGTACGAGCAGTACTTC.

The J gene is TRBJ1-1, the V gene TRBV19; D ambiguous. The V end lost 4 bases, the J end lost 5 bases, and 14 bases lay between the germline ends. The CDR3 covers 14 residues. From germline, CDR1 is LNHDA and CDR2 SQIVND (reference sequence). CDR3 bases: TGTGCCAGTAGTAGAGGACTAACGGGGACTGAAGCTTTCTTT. As protein: CASSRGLTGTEAFF.

This clone was counted between two and nine times. The V gene is TRBV6-5, the J gene TRBJ1-5, with TRBD1 matching over 7 bases. V shed 9 bases and J 0 bases; nucleotides not matched to a gene: 5. The CDR3 contains 14 residues. Germline loops: CDR1 MNHEY, CDR2 SVGAGI. Written as DNA, the CDR3 is TGTGCCAGTCCAGGGGGATATAGCAATCAGCCCCAGCATTTT. It yields the protein CASPGGYSNQPQHF.

The chain links TRBV27 to TRBJ2-1, with D tentatively TRBD2 (5 bases). The CDR3 has 16 amino acids. V was clipped by 5 bases and J by 0 bases, with 14 bases between them. From germline, CDR1 is MNHEY and CDR2 SMNVEV (reference sequence). The DNA of the CDR3 is TGTGCCAGCAGTGGAGGACGTTCGAGCTCCTACAATGAGCAGTTCTTC. Its translation is CASSGGRSSSYNEQFF.

The chain recombines TRBV28 with TRBJ1-3; D ambiguous. From germline, CDR1 is MDHEN and CDR2 SYDVKM. CDR3 size: 14 residues. Trimming took off 4 bases at V and 5 bases at J, with 12 bases between the two ends. CDR3 in amino acids: CASSSTTSRNTIYF. As DNA, the CDR3 is TGTGCCAGCAGTTCCACCACCAGTAGAAACACCATATATTTT.

With regard to this clone: The junction shows a germline mismatch at one end, possibly a read error. The V gene is TRBV5-1, the J gene TRBJ1-1; maybe TRBD1 (6 bases). CDR3 length equals 14 residues. The germline V gene encodes CDR1 SGHRS and CDR2 YFSETQ. The CDR3 spells CASTHGPPTGFSFF. The CDR3 nucleotides read TGCGCCAGCACCCATGGTCCCCCGACAGGCTTTAGTTTTTTT.

The rearrangement joins TRBV5-1 to TRBJ2-1; 9 bases agree with TRBD2. This CDR3 contains 16 residues. The ends lost 4 bases at V and 9 bases at J; junction bases unmatched: 14. The germline CDR1 and CDR2 sequences are SGHRS and YFSETQ. The CDR3 DNA is TGCGCCAGCAGCAGGCTACCGGGACTAGCTTTCGGTGAGCAGTTCTTC. It codes for CASSRLPGLAFGEQFF.

CDR3: CASSLQGVGEGEKLFF. In nucleotides, the CDR3 is TGTGCCAGCAGCTTACAGGGTGTAGGCGAAGGTGAAAAACTGTTTTTT. V is TRBV7-2 and J is TRBJ1-4; possibly TRBD1 for D (5 bases). The CDR3 consists of 16 residues. In germline, CDR1 is SGHTA, CDR2 FQGNSA. Trimming pared 2 bases from V and 7 bases from J, leaving 17 bases between.

The J gene is TRBJ2-5, the V gene TRBV5-5; D gene unclear. The CDR3 spans 13 residues. V dropped 1 base and J dropped 1 base, with 5 bases sitting between them. Per the germline V gene, CDR1 is SGHKS and CDR2 is YYEKEE (reference sequence). CDR3 sequence: CASSLQLQETQYF. CDR3 in DNA: TGTGCCAGCAGCTTGCAACTCCAAGAGACCCAGTACTTC.

This clone is a singleton in its sample. V gene TRBV4-1 combines with J gene TRBJ2-1; tentative D call: TRBD2 (6 bases). V was clipped by 1 base and J by 7 bases, with 20 bases between them. The CDR3 is 17 amino acids. Germline values: CDR1 MGHRA, CDR2 YSYEKL. CDR3 loop: CASSQGVFGGISNEQFF. The DNA of the CDR3 is TGCGCCAGCAGCCAAGGAGTTTTTGGAGGGATTTCGAATGAGCAGTTCTTC.

The gene calls are TRBV14 and TRBJ1-2, with 11 bases that match TRBD1. V lost 6 bases to trimming and J lost 10 bases; unmatched junction nucleotides: 16. This CDR3 contains 16 residues. In germline, CDR1 is SGHDN, CDR2 FVKESK. CDR3 residues: CASRKSPGQGEMDYTF. CDR3 nucleotide sequence: TGTGCCAGCAGGAAGTCACCGGGACAGGGGGAAATGGACTACACCTTC.

CDR3 loop: CASSRGQGANYGYTF. The CDR3 DNA reads as TGTGCCAGCAGCCGGGGACAAGGGGCCAACTATGGCTACACCTTC. The chain recombines TRBV9 with TRBJ1-2; possible D gene TRBD1, 6 bases. The V end was cut by 4 bases, the J end by 2 bases, with 15 bases between. There are 15 residues in the CDR3. Germline-derived CDR1 and CDR2 are SGDLS and YYNGEE. Supplemented by reference TRBV9 and TRBJ1-2, the full variable domain reads DSGVTQTPKHLITATGQRVTLRCSPRSGDLSVYWYQQSLDQGLQFLIQYYNGEERAKGNILERFSAQQFPDLHSELNLSSLELGDSALYFCASSRGQGANYGYTFGSGTRLTVV.

This chain uses TRBV10-3 with TRBJ1-2; 10 positions agree with TRBD1. Germline V gives CDR1 ENHRY, CDR2 SYGVKD. The trim removed 10 bases at V and 8 bases at J, leaving 10 bases unmatched. This CDR3 is built from 13 residues. The CDR3 DNA follows: TGTGCCACTTACGGACAGGGGGTACGGGGCTACACCTTC. It yields the protein CATYGQGVRGYTF.

The table lists this clone with a count of one. The chain links TRBV7-8 to TRBJ1-3; TRBD1 aligns across 7 bases. The length of the CDR3 is 16 residues. The trim removed 7 bases at V and 2 bases at J, leaving 11 bases unmatched. Germline values: CDR1 SGHVS, CDR2 FQNEAQ. Here the CDR3 reads CASKPWDSLAGNTIYF. DNA for the CDR3: TGTGCCAGCAAACCTTGGGACAGTCTGGCTGGAAACACCATATATTTT.

J is TRBJ1-2 and V is TRBV11-3; 9 bases are a match to TRBD1. V shed 1 base, J shed 7 bases, and the junction held 7 bases outside the gene matches. The CDR3 is 15 amino acids. Germline CDR1 reads SGHNT; CDR2 reads YENEEA. The CDR3 DNA reads as TGTGCCAGCAGCTTAGTCGGGACAGGGATTGGTGGCTACACCTTC. This encodes CASSLVGTGIGGYTF.

V is TRBV2 and J is TRBJ2-3; 8 nucleotides match TRBD1. J gave up 11 bases and V 2 bases, and 3 bases lay outside the gene matches. The CDR3 runs 12 residues. Per the germline V gene, CDR1 is SNHLY and CDR2 is FYNNEI. CDR3: CASSEYGTGQYF. Here the CDR3 DNA reads TGTGCCAGCAGTGAATACGGGACAGGGCAGTATTTT.

The chain couples TRBV30 to TRBJ1-2, with D perhaps TRBD1 (6 bases). V was pared by 2 bases and J by 1 base, with 11 bases between. The CDR3 has 14 residues. CDR1 is GTSNPN and CDR2 is SVGIG in the germline V gene (reference sequence). The CDR3 loop is CAWSPTGINYGYTF. CDR3 nucleotides: TGTGCCTGGAGTCCTACAGGGATTAACTATGGCTACACCTTC.

About this clone: Other DNA sequences in the same sample also yield this CDR3. V is TRBV18 and J is TRBJ2-7; tentative D call: TRBD1 (6 bases). CDR3 length equals 14 residues. In germline, CDR1 is KGHSH, CDR2 LQKENI. Trimming shortened V by 3 bases and J by 0 bases, and 9 bases separated the two germline ends. In DNA, the CDR3 is TGTGCCAGCTCACCCGGACAGACCTCCTACGAGCAGTACTTC. Encoded protein: CASSPGQTSYEQYF.

The rearrangement uses TRBV29-1 and TRBJ1-1, with a possible D match to TRBD1 (6 bases). From germline, CDR1 is SQVTM and CDR2 ANQGSEA. V lost 4 bases, J lost 0 bases, and 6 bases lay in between. The CDR3 extends over 12 amino acids. CDR3 coding DNA: TGCAGCGTTGGGGACATGAACACTGAAGCTTTCTTT. It yields the protein CSVGDMNTEAFF.

The genes are TRBV11-3 and TRBJ1-1; TRBD1 agrees at 7 bases. J was trimmed by 2 bases and V by 1 base; bases with no gene match: 4. The CDR3 runs 15 residues. The germline CDR1 and CDR2 sequences are SGHNT and YENEEA. CDR3 sequence (DNA): TGTGCCAGCAGCTTAGCCGGGACAGCCAACACTGAAGCTTTCTTT. Translated: CASSLAGTANTEAFF.

The V call is TRBV7-3, the J call TRBJ2-3; tentatively, D is TRBD2 (6 bases). The germline CDR1 and CDR2 sequences are SGHTA and FQGTGA. V lost 0 bases, J lost 6 bases, and 13 bases lay in between. There are 15 residues in the CDR3. The CDR3 here is CASSLTPGVEDTQYF. In DNA, the CDR3 is TGTGCCAGCAGCTTAACCCCGGGAGTCGAGGATACGCAGTATTTT.

This clone was seen ten or more times. The chain uses TRBV27 and TRBJ1-5, with 12 bases matching TRBD1. Losses at the gene ends were 4 bases for V and 7 bases for J; bases not matched to a gene: 5. This CDR3 region has 15 residues. Germline assignment: CDR1 MNHEY and CDR2 SMNVEV (reference sequence). The CDR3 sequence is CASSSGTGGTQPQHF. In DNA form, the CDR3 reads TGTGCCAGCAGTTCCGGGACAGGGGGCACGCAGCCCCAGCATTTT.

The rearrangement links TRBV6-1 to TRBJ2-7, with 9 positions matching TRBD2. The length of the CDR3 is 17 residues. CDR1 is MNHNS, CDR2 SASEGT, per germline. V trimming: 4 bases; J trimming: 6 bases; junction bases outside the gene matches: 16. CDR3: CASSVLAGFVRFGEQYF. As DNA, the CDR3 is TGTGCCAGCAGTGTGCTAGCGGGGTTCGTACGCTTCGGCGAGCAGTACTTC.

This chain links TRBV6-2 or TRBV6-3 with TRBJ1-2; D not resolved. The CDR3 is 11 residues long. Trimming took off 6 bases at V and 8 bases at J, with 10 bases between the two ends. The V gene's germline CDR1 is MNHEY and CDR2 SVGEGT. The CDR3 here is CASSLSGGYTF. The DNA of the CDR3 is TGTGCCAGCAGCCTTTCGGGGGGCTACACCTTC.

The rearrangement links TRBV30 to TRBJ2-2, with TRBD2 as a possible D gene (6 bases). The CDR3 is made up of 14 amino acids. Germline V gene data show CDR1 as GTSNPN and CDR2 as SVGIG (reference sequence). The CDR3 nucleotides are TGTGCTGGTGGGCGGGGAATGAACACCGGGGAGCTGTTTTTT. Amino acid sequence: CAGGRGMNTGELFF.

The V call is TRBV4-1, the J call TRBJ1-3; D perhaps matches TRBD1 (5 bases). This CDR3 contains 15 residues. V was cut by 4 bases and J by 3 bases, with 13 bases left in between. Germline V gene data show CDR1 as MGHRA and CDR2 as YSYEKL. The CDR3 DNA reads as TGCGCCAGCAGCCTCCGGGGGACTGTTGGAAACACCATATATTTT. As protein: CASSLRGTVGNTIYF.

V and J are TRBV5-4 and TRBJ2-1; D call uncertain. CDR1 is SGHNT and CDR2 is YYREEE in the germline V gene (reference sequence). Between the trimmed V and J ends, which lost 4 bases and 4 bases, there was a span of 15 bases. This CDR3 is built from 15 residues. In nucleotides, the CDR3 is TGTGCCAGCAGCCCCGAGGTTGGAACTTACAATGAGCAGTTCTTC. It is translated as CASSPEVGTYNEQFF.

The chain combines TRBV12-3 or TRBV12-4 with TRBJ1-2; D not resolved. V was trimmed by 5 bases and J by 4 bases, leaving 11 bases between them. CDR3 size: 13 residues. The CDR3 reads CASSPLGSYGYTF. DNA of the CDR3: TGTGCCAGCAGTCCCCTAGGTAGCTATGGCTACACCTTC.

V is TRBV2 and J is TRBJ2-7; possibly TRBD1 for D (5 bases). The CDR3 spans 13 residues. Germline values: CDR1 SNHLY, CDR2 FYNNEI. V lost 6 bases to trimming and J lost 4 bases, with 13 bases between them. The chain's CDR3 is CASSFQGQYEQYF. For the CDR3, the DNA is TGTGCCAGCAGCTTCCAGGGTCAGTACGAGCAGTACTTC. The full variable domain, completed using reference TRBV2 and TRBJ2-7, is EPEVTQTPSHQVTQMGQEVILRCVPISNHLYFYWYRQILGQKVEFLVSFYNNEISEKSEIFDDQFSVERPDGSNFTLKIRSTKLEDSAMYFCASSFQGQYEQYFGPGTRLTVT.

This clone was counted a few times. The J gene is TRBJ1-3, the V gene TRBV5-4; D unclear. The V gene lost 0 bases and the J gene lost 0 bases, with 7 bases spanning the gap. Germline V gene lookup returns CDR1 SGHNT and CDR2 YYREEE (reference sequence). CDR3 length equals 15 residues. This CDR3 is CASSLAAGSGNTIYF. In nucleotides, the CDR3 is TGTGCCAGCAGCTTGGCGGCAGGCTCTGGAAACACCATATATTTT.

This clone was seen just once. This sequence joins TRBV2 and TRBJ2-1; TRBD2 aligns across 11 bases. V dropped 3 bases and J dropped 1; count of bases not matched to a gene: 11. Germline loops: CDR1 SNHLY, CDR2 FYNNEI. This CDR3 has 19 residues. The CDR3 nucleotides read TGTGCCAGCAGTGATCCTAGCGGGGGGTTCTTACGTTCCTACAATGAGCAGTTCTTC. Translating gives CASSDPSGGFLRSYNEQFF.

V gene TRBV7-3 combines with J gene TRBJ2-3, with 7 bases lining up with TRBD2. Germline V gene sequence: CDR1 SGHTA, CDR2 FQGTGA. Trimming took 0 bases from V and 1 from J; bases not matched to a gene: 7. CDR3 size: 17 residues. The CDR3 sequence: CASSLTTGDYRTDTQYF. The CDR3 nucleotides read TGTGCCAGCAGCTTAACAACGGGGGACTACCGCACAGATACGCAGTATTTT.